The sequence of this T cell receptor beta chain was determined in a study of cytomegalovirus exposure and HLA in healthy donors. Across the study: A later analysis reported the same platform for the roughly 120 validation repertoires and the roughly 700 first-cohort repertoires.

The V and J ends lost 0 bases and 3 bases respectively, with 20 bases between them. The CDR3 runs to 18 residues. Germline CDR1 LNHNV, CDR2 YYDKDF (reference sequence). Whole-study findings and limits: Three chains linked to CMV were shown in vitro to be specific for CMV antigens. Reports credit the classifier with highly specific, highly sensitive diagnosis of cytomegalovirus status.

As to this clone: Antigen: not known.

Profiled with immunoSEQ multiplex PCR; TCRdb holds only in-frame clones, not every one. Here the sample spans some 150,000 clones, more than 75% being singletons. Among the roughly 120 subjects of the validation cohort, separate from the roughly 700-subject first cohort, were the donors. This rearrangement joins TRBV15 to TRBJ1-1, with a weak D call TRBD1 (5 bases). The sample was PBMCs. The receptor was isolated from a woman between 25 and 40 years old in good health and CMV-seronegative. The CDR3 sequence: CATSRDRRYRTPDTEAFF. In DNA form, the CDR3 reads TGTGCCACCAGCAGAGATCGTAGGTACAGGACCCCAGACACTGAAGCTTTCTTT.